This entry lists 16 T cell receptor beta chains sequenced from one sample in a study of blood T cell repertoires in COVID-19. Method: immunoSEQ multiplex PCR; TCRdb's copy keeps in-frame clones and lacks some. The data show just over 95,000 clones, about 81% seen once. Material for sequencing was peripheral blood. The receptors here all came from a man older than 75 with acute or convalescent COVID-19.

The chain links TRBV7-2 to TRBJ2-2; D perhaps matches TRBD1 (5 bases). The CDR3 totals 14 residues. Trimming removed 5 bases at V and 5 bases at J, with 12 bases between. Germline-derived CDR1 and CDR2 are SGHTA and FQGNSA. Here the CDR3 DNA reads TGTGCCAGCAGCAGAAACGGACATACCGGGGAGCTGTTTTTT. Protein product: CASSRNGHTGELFF.

This clone was counted between two and nine times. The gene calls are TRBV11-2 and TRBJ2-1; 7 bases are a match to TRBD1. CDR1 is SGHAT and CDR2 is FQNNGV in the germline V gene. The CDR3 spans 16 residues. J lost 4 bases, V lost 5 bases, and 11 bases had no gene match. The CDR3 nucleotides read TGTGCCAGCAGCAAAGGGACAGCCCCCCTATACAATGAGCAGTTCTTC. Translating it yields CASSKGTAPLYNEQFF.

This sequence joins TRBV2 and TRBJ1-4; no clear D gene. Germline CDR1 is SNHLY and CDR2 is FYNNEI. CDR3 size: 14 residues. Trimming took off 6 bases at V and 7 bases at J, with 15 bases between the two ends. The CDR3 is CASRDYGWTEKLFF. The CDR3 DNA reads TGTGCCAGCAGGGACTATGGATGGACTGAAAAACTGTTTTTT.

The chain joins TRBV5-1 to TRBJ1-2, with a possible D match to TRBD1 (6 bases). The CDR3 consists of 15 residues. V was clipped by 3 bases and J by 7 bases, with 19 bases between them. CDR1 and CDR2 (germline): SGHRS, YFSETQ. This CDR3 reads CASSSHRDGSAGYTF. The DNA of the CDR3 is TGCGCCAGCAGCTCCCACAGGGACGGATCGGCTGGCTACACCTTC.

The chain is built from TRBV7-9 and TRBJ1-5, with 8 bases fitting TRBD1. With V trimmed by 2 bases and J by 2 bases, 5 bases remained unmatched. Germline lookup yields CDR1 SEHNR and CDR2 FQNEAQ (reference sequence). The CDR3 spans 16 residues. In DNA, the CDR3 is TGTGCCAGCAGCTTATGGACAGGGCGACGCAATCAGCCCCAGCATTTT. Its translation: CASSLWTGRRNQPQHF.

V is TRBV29-1 and J is TRBJ2-7; D might be TRBD2 (7 bases). Looked up from germline, CDR1 is SQVTM and CDR2 is ANQGSEA. Trimming removed 2 bases from V and 6 bases from J, with 11 bases in between. CDR3 size: 12 residues. The CDR3 is CSVERGGGEQYF. As DNA, the CDR3 is TGCAGCGTTGAAAGGGGGGGAGGCGAGCAGTACTTC.

The chain combines TRBV18 with TRBJ2-6; D remains unclear. CDR1 KGHSH and CDR2 LQKENI come from the germline V gene. V lost 3 bases, J lost 2 bases, and 8 bases lay in between. This CDR3 region has 15 residues. Here the CDR3 DNA reads TGTGCCAGCTCACCCACACCAACTGGGGCCAACGTCCTGACTTTC. Protein sequence: CASSPTPTGANVLTF. The variable domain in full, with the rest retrieved from reference TRBV18 and TRBJ2-6, is NAGVMQNPRHLVRRRGQEARLRCSPMKGHSHVYWYRQLPEEGLKFMVYLQKENIIDESGMPKERFSAEFPKEGPSILRIQQVVRGDSAAYFCASSPTPTGANVLTFGAGSRLTVL.

The rearrangement links TRBV14 to TRBJ1-2; the match to TRBD1 covers 8 bases. This CDR3 is built from 15 residues. Germline CDR1 reads SGHDN; CDR2 reads FVKESK. V was clipped by 1 base and J by 4 bases; unmatched bases: 5. DNA for the CDR3: TGTGCCAGCAGCCAAGTAGGGACAGGCAGCTATGGCTACACCTTC. Its translation: CASSQVGTGSYGYTF.

The CDR3 is CASSLGTPDGELFF. The CDR3 DNA reads as TGTGCCAGCAGTCTGGGCACACCTGACGGGGAGCTGTTTTTT. This sequence joins TRBV6-2 or TRBV6-3 and TRBJ2-2; D gene unclear. With 5 bases removed from V and 7 bases from J, the gap between germline ends came to 14 bases. Looked up from germline, CDR1 is MNHEY and CDR2 is SVGEGT. This CDR3 has 14 amino acids.

This chain links TRBV29-1 with TRBJ2-7; a weak D match, TRBD2 (6 bases). V gave up 6 bases and J gave up 0 bases, with 15 bases separating them. Germline V gives CDR1 SQVTM, CDR2 ANQGSEA. The CDR3 is 14 residues long. The CDR3 region has the DNA TGCAGCGTCGCACCGGGACTGAACTCCTACGAGCAGTACTTC. Translating it yields CSVAPGLNSYEQYF.

The chain has TRBV27 and TRBJ1-4; D may be TRBD1 (5 bases). V was trimmed by 3 bases and J by 8 bases, leaving 19 bases between them. This CDR3 contains 16 residues. Germline V CDR1 and CDR2: MNHEY, SMNVEV (reference sequence). DNA for the CDR3: TGTGCCAGCAGTTTGGTGGGGCTACCCCTCCAGGAAAAACTGTTTTTT. Its translation is CASSLVGLPLQEKLFF.

J is TRBJ2-5 and V is TRBV5-1; D not resolved. V was trimmed by 0 bases and J by 1 base, leaving 13 bases between them. CDR1 and CDR2 from the germline V gene are SGHRS and YFSETQ. The CDR3 covers 16 residues. CDR3 sequence reads: CASSLDSLNRQETQYF. DNA of the CDR3: TGCGCCAGCAGCTTGGACAGCTTGAACCGCCAAGAGACCCAGTACTTC.

This sequence joins TRBV15 and TRBJ2-7; 7 bases align to TRBD1. CDR1 and CDR2 (germline): LNHNV, YYDKDF (reference sequence). Trimming cost V 4 bases and J 5 bases; bases outside gene matches: 8. The CDR3 spans 14 residues. CDR3 region: CATSTRQGRHEQYF. CDR3 nucleotide sequence: TGTGCCACCAGCACCCGACAGGGAAGGCACGAGCAGTACTTC. Full variable domain (missing parts from reference TRBV15 and TRBJ2-7): DAMVIQNPRYQVTQFGKPVTLSCSQTLNHNVMYWYQQKSSQAPKLLFHYYDKDFNNEADTPDNFQSRRPNTSFCFLDIRSPGLGDTAMYLCATSTRQGRHEQYFGPGTRLTVT.

The chain links TRBV29-1 to TRBJ2-2; tentative D call: TRBD1 (6 bases). The CDR3 has 14 amino acids. Trimming pared 8 bases from V and 1 base from J, leaving 14 bases between. From germline, CDR1 is SQVTM and CDR2 ANQGSEA. CDR3 nucleotides: TGCAGCAGTAGAGAGGGACAGAACACCGGGGAGCTGTTTTTT. This sequence encodes CSSREGQNTGELFF.

The J gene is TRBJ2-1, the V gene TRBV11-2, with 9 bases that match TRBD1. V dropped 1 base and J dropped 7; count of bases not matched to a gene: 5. Per germline, CDR1 SGHAT and CDR2 FQNNGV. The CDR3 has 15 residues. DNA of the CDR3: TGTGCCAGCAGCTTAGTAGGGACAGGGTCAAATGAGCAGTTCTTC. Its protein product is CASSLVGTGSNEQFF.

The chain links TRBV27 to TRBJ2-7, with TRBD2 identical over 12 bases. Per germline, CDR1 MNHEY and CDR2 SMNVEV (reference sequence). There are 15 residues in the CDR3. Trimming removed 5 bases from V and 5 bases from J; junction bases left unmatched: 7. CDR3 in amino acids: CASSRLLAGGNEQYF. CDR3 nucleotides: TGTGCCAGCAGTCGCCTCCTAGCGGGAGGGAACGAGCAGTACTTC.